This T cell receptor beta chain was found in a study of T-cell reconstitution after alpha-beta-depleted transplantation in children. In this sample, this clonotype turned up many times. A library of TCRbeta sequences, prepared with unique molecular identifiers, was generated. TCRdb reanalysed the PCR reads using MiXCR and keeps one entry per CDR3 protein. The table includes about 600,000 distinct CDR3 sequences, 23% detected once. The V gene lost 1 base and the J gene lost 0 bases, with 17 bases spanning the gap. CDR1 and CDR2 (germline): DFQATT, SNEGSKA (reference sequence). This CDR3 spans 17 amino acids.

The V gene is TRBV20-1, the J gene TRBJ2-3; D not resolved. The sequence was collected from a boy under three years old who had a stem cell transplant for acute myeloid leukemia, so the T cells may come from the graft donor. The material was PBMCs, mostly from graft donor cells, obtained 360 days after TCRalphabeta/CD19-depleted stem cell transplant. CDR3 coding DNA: TGCAGTGCTAGAGTGCCCACAGCCCATACTAGCACAGATACGCAGTATTTT. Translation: CSARVPTAHTSTDTQYF.